One and the same sample provided the 19 T cell receptor beta chains below, sequenced in a study of breast tumors, draining lymph nodes, adjacent tissues. TCRdb reanalysed the multiplex PCR reads using MiXCR and keeps one entry per CDR3 protein. The sample records about 63,000 distinct CDR3 sequences, 45% to 65% being singletons. Material: breast tumor tissue. These receptors all come from a female donor with breast cancer. Some clones in this sample may be carry-over from other donors' samples.

This clonotype is classed as large (0.1 to 1%). The rearrangement joins TRBV6-5 to TRBJ2-1, with TRBD2 matching 10 bases. The V gene end was trimmed by 4 bases and the J gene end by 6 bases; junction bases not matched to a gene: 6. The CDR3 contains 15 residues. Germline CDR1 is MNHEY and CDR2 is SVGAGI. CDR3 DNA: TGTGCCAGCAGTTCCCTAGCGGGAGATTTCAATGAGCAGTTCTTC. Translating it yields CASSSLAGDFNEQFF.

The CDR3 sequence: CASSLGLGRTGELFF. The CDR3 DNA is TGTGCCAGCAGCTTAGGGCTAGGAAGGACCGGGGAGCTGTTTTTT. The chain is built from TRBV7-2 and TRBJ2-2, with D unresolved. Trimming cost V 1 base and J 5 bases, with 11 bases left between them. This CDR3 region has 15 residues. CDR1 SGHTA and CDR2 FQGNSA come from the germline V gene.

In its sample, this clonotype is medium-sized (0.01 to 0.1%). The chain employs TRBV11-2 and TRBJ1-2, with D possibly being TRBD1 (6 bases). CDR3 size: 14 residues. CDR1 and CDR2 from the germline V gene are SGHAT and FQNNGV. Trimming removed 5 bases at V and 2 bases at J, with 12 bases between. CDR3 loop: CASSKRDTNYGYTF. The CDR3 region has the DNA TGTGCCAGCAGCAAACGGGACACAAACTATGGCTACACCTTC.

This clonotype was recorded at least ten times. This chain joins TRBV28 and TRBJ1-2; D might be TRBD1 (6 bases). The V gene's germline CDR1 is MDHEN and CDR2 SYDVKM. This CDR3 is 16 amino acids long. Trimming removed 5 bases from V and 4 bases from J, with 20 bases in between. CDR3 residues: CASSLDGGADLYGYTF. The CDR3 DNA sequence: TGTGCCAGCAGTCTTGACGGGGGCGCCGATCTCTATGGCTACACCTTC.

This clonotype was recorded many times. CDR3 in amino acids: CASTRLAGEGTGELFF. The CDR3 nucleotides are TGTGCCAGCACCCGACTAGCGGGAGAGGGCACCGGGGAGCTGTTTTTT. The gene calls are TRBV6-1 and TRBJ2-2, with 12 bases lining up with TRBD2. This CDR3 has 16 residues. In germline, CDR1 is MNHNS, CDR2 SASEGT. With 7 bases clipped from V and 4 bases from J, the junction kept 7 bases outside the gene matches.

This clonotype was counted between two and nine times. The CDR3 sequence is CSARDGGYEQYF. The DNA for the CDR3 is TGCAGTGCTAGAGATGGGGGTTACGAGCAGTACTTC. The chain has TRBV20-1 and TRBJ2-7; D possibly uses TRBD1 or TRBD2 (5 bases each). The CDR3 spans 12 residues. Trimming removed 0 bases at V and 4 bases at J, with 7 bases between. CDR1 is DFQATT, CDR2 SNEGSKA, per germline (reference sequence).

As regards this clonotype: A much larger clone lies one base from this, so it may be a read error. This rearrangement joins TRBV18 to TRBJ2-1; TRBD1 matches at 9 bases. V lost 4 bases and J lost 5; bases outside the gene matches: 6. CDR3 length equals 15 residues. The germline V gene encodes CDR1 KGHSH and CDR2 LQKENI. CDR3 residues: CASSLTGTGNNEQFF. CDR3 in DNA: TGTGCCAGCTCACTAACCGGGACAGGGAACAATGAGCAGTTCTTC.

Many counts were recorded for this clonotype. The CDR3 is CATHGSGLAGGGYNEQFF. The CDR3 DNA reads TGTGCCACCCACGGGTCGGGACTAGCGGGAGGCGGGTACAATGAGCAGTTCTTC. The genes are TRBV7-3 and TRBJ2-1, with 15 bases fitting TRBD2. Trimming removed 10 bases from V and 4 bases from J; junction bases left unmatched: 14. This CDR3 spans 18 amino acids. Germline CDR1 SGHTA, CDR2 FQGTGA.

This chain links TRBV12-3 or TRBV12-4 with TRBJ2-6; D may be TRBD1 or TRBD2 (6 bases each). The CDR3 is 17 amino acids. The V gene lost 4 bases and the J gene lost 0 bases, with 13 bases spanning the gap. The CDR3 spells CASSSEGGRSGANVLTF. The CDR3 bases are TGTGCCAGCAGTTCCGAGGGGGGACGCTCTGGGGCCAACGTCCTGACTTTC.

This sequence joins TRBV19 and TRBJ1-5, with 7 bases fitting TRBD1. The junction had 18 bases not matched to a gene; V was cut back by 9 bases and J by 7 bases. The CDR3 extends over 16 amino acids. Germline V gene lookup returns CDR1 LNHDA and CDR2 SQIVND (reference sequence). CDR3 protein: CASTPSQGRPGQPQHF. In DNA form, the CDR3 reads TGTGCCAGCACCCCCTCACAGGGGCGCCCAGGGCAGCCCCAGCATTTT.

V is TRBV6-2 or TRBV6-3 and J is TRBJ1-2; D is perhaps TRBD1 (5 bases). V was pared by 6 bases and J by 5 bases, with 10 bases between. The germline V gene encodes CDR1 MNHEY and CDR2 SVGEGT. CDR3 length: 12 residues. In DNA form, the CDR3 reads TGTGCCAGCAGCGAAAGGGGTTATGGCTACACCTTC. This gives the protein CASSERGYGYTF.

This clonotype was found many times. The chain links TRBV5-1 to TRBJ2-1, with D maybe TRBD2 (6 bases). With 0 bases removed from V and 7 bases from J, the gap between germline ends came to 20 bases. Germline V CDR1 and CDR2: SGHRS, YFSETQ. This CDR3 comprises 17 residues. CDR3 sequence reads: CASSLGRGRAEANEQFF. The CDR3 nucleotides read TGCGCCAGCAGCTTGGGGCGGGGTCGCGCCGAGGCTAATGAGCAGTTCTTC.

This clonotype came up many times. The chain employs TRBV18 and TRBJ2-1; 7 positions agree with TRBD2. The CDR3 sequence is 12 residues long. J gave up 8 bases and V 5 bases, and 3 bases lay outside the gene matches. The germline gives CDR1 KGHSH, CDR2 LQKENI. The CDR3 sequence is CASSIRGDEQFF. In DNA, the CDR3 is TGTGCCAGCTCAATACGGGGGGATGAGCAGTTCTTC.

This clonotype was seen many times. The genes are TRBV19 and TRBJ1-5, with a possible D match to TRBD1 (5 bases). This CDR3 is built from 15 residues. Trimming left V 1 base short and J 0 bases short, with 7 bases between. Germline V gene sequence: CDR1 LNHDA, CDR2 SQIVND (reference sequence). As DNA, the CDR3 is TGTGCCAGTAGTATAGGGGGGAATAGCAATCAGCCCCAGCATTTT. This sequence encodes CASSIGGNSNQPQHF.

V is TRBV12-3 or TRBV12-4 and J is TRBJ2-7; tentatively, D is TRBD1 or TRBD2 (5 bases each). With 2 bases removed from V and 0 bases from J, the gap between germline ends came to 8 bases. This CDR3 comprises 14 residues. The CDR3, as DNA: TGTGCCAGCAGTTTAATGGGGGACTCCTACGAGCAGTACTTC. Translating gives CASSLMGDSYEQYF.

This clonotype appeared many times. The rearrangement uses TRBV5-1 and TRBJ1-2; D call uncertain. The CDR3 has 13 amino acids. Germline CDR1 is SGHRS and CDR2 is YFSETQ. V lost 1 base to trimming and J lost 3 bases, with 7 bases between them. The CDR3 DNA reads as TGCGCCAGCAGCTTGAGGGTGGACTATGGCTACACCTTC. This encodes CASSLRVDYGYTF.

The chain combines TRBV5-1 with TRBJ2-5; maybe TRBD1 (6 bases). Germline CDR1 SGHRS, CDR2 YFSETQ. The CDR3 consists of 17 residues. Trimming cost V 0 bases and J 1 base, with 16 bases left between them. The CDR3 protein is CASSLGMDRHLQETQYF. CDR3 coding DNA: TGCGCCAGCAGCTTGGGGATGGACAGACACCTCCAAGAGACCCAGTACTTC. Full variable domain (missing parts from reference TRBV5-1 and TRBJ2-5): KAGVTQTPRYLIKTRGQQVTLSCSPISGHRSVSWYQQTPGQGLQFLFEYFSETQRNKGNFPGRFSGRQFSNSRSEMNVSTLELGDSALYLCASSLGMDRHLQETQYFGPGTRLLVL.

Ten or more counts support this clonotype. V and J are TRBV5-8 and TRBJ2-2, with D possibly called TRBD1 or TRBD2 (6 bases each). CDR1 is SGHTS and CDR2 is YDEGEE in the germline V gene. The CDR3 runs 14 residues. Trimming left V 10 bases short and J 4 bases short, with 17 bases between. The CDR3 bases are TGTGCCGGCGCGCCCTGGGGGGCCACCGGGGAGCTGTTTTTT. It yields the protein CAGAPWGATGELFF. Supplemented by reference TRBV5-8 and TRBJ2-2, the full variable domain reads EAGVTQSPTHLIKTRGQQATLRCSPISGHTSVYWYQQALGLGLQFLLWYDEGEERNRGNFPPRFSGRQFPNYSSELNVNALELEDSALYLCAGAPWGATGELFFGEGSRLTVL.

This clonotype was picked up many times. The J gene is TRBJ2-5, the V gene TRBV29-1; TRBD1 matches at 11 bases. Germline CDR1 and CDR2: SQVTM and ANQGSEA. This CDR3 spans 14 amino acids. The V gene end was trimmed by 5 bases and the J gene end by 5 bases; junction bases not matched to a gene: 7. As DNA, the CDR3 is TGCAGCGTTTTGGGACAGGGGGGTAGGGAGACCCAGTACTTC. This translates into CSVLGQGGRETQYF.